A selection of T cell receptor beta chains follows, all from one sample in a study of shared clonotypes between healthy human individuals. Measured with immunoSEQ multiplex PCR; TCRdb has only the in-frame clones, and not every one. This sample yields about 450,000 clones, of which 65% to 80% are seen a single time; over 9.5% belongs to the top ten. Sequenced input: PBMCs. These receptors all come from a woman in her 40s in good health. Some clones in this sample may be carry-over from other donors' samples. Each CDR3 is given with its conserved first and last residue. D genes are given only for firm matches. Clone size is stated in some rows and not others, as once, few, many or a class when expanded.

j_call d_call clone_size v_call cdr3_nt cdr3_aa
TRBJ1-4 NA once TRBV18 TGTGCCAGCTCACCACCCACAAATGAAAAACTGTTTTTT CASSPPTNEKLFF
TRBJ2-3 TRBD2 NA TRBV5-4 TGTGCCAGCAGCAGAAGACTAGCGGCTAGCACAGATACGCAGTATTTT CASSRRLAASTDTQYF
TRBJ1-1 TRBD1 NA TRBV6-6 TGTGCCAGCAGTGCCCCGGGACAGGTCTTATTCTTT CASSAPGQVLFF
TRBJ2-1 NA NA TRBV7-3 TGTGCCAGCAGCTTAAGTCCGCAGGGAGAGTTGTTCTTC CASSLSPQGELFF
TRBJ2-3 NA NA TRBV5-1 TGCGCCAGCAGTAGCCAGAGCCCCACAGATACGCAGTATTTT CASSSQSPTDTQYF
TRBJ1-1 NA NA TRBV28 TGTGCCAGCAGTTTTTGGGGGGCTCGGAACACTGAAGCTTTCTTT CASSFWGARNTEAFF
TRBJ2-7 TRBD2 NA TRBV5-1 TGCGCCAGCAGCTTGGGGTTGGCTAGCGGATTGCAAGGGGAGCAGTACTTC CASSLGLASGLQGEQYF
TRBJ1-5 NA once TRBV7-8 TGTGCCAGCAGCTCGCAGGTTGGGCAGCCCCAGCATTTT CASSSQVGQPQHF
TRBJ2-1 TRBD2 NA TRBV19 TGTGCCAGTAGTAGGACTAGCGGGCCCCTAGGGGATGAGCAGTTCTTC CASSRTSGPLGDEQFF
TRBJ2-7 TRBD1 many TRBV29-1 TGCAGCGTTGAGGAGGGGGCCCCGGGACAGGGGGCGTACGAGCAGTACTTC CSVEEGAPGQGAYEQYF
TRBJ1-1 NA NA TRBV18 TGTGCCAGCTCACCTACAGGGTTGGGGGGAAACACTGAAGCTTTCTTT CASSPTGLGGNTEAFF
TRBJ2-7 TRBD1 many TRBV2 TGTGCCAGCAGCGGGACAGCCTACGAGCAGTACTTC CASSGTAYEQYF
TRBJ1-2 NA NA TRBV5-1 TGCGCCAGCAGCCCTACCGGGACGGGCTATGGCTACACCTTC CASSPTGTGYGYTF
TRBJ2-7 NA NA TRBV5-1 TGCGCCAGCAGCTTGGCCTTACAGGCTAGCTCCTACGAGCAGTACTTC CASSLALQASSYEQYF
TRBJ2-7 NA NA TRBV27 TGTGCCAGCAGTTACGGGACCTCCTACGAGCAGTACTTC CASSYGTSYEQYF
TRBJ1-2 NA NA TRBV7-8 TGTGCCAGCAGTTTAAAGCGGACATACTATGGCTACACCTTC CASSLKRTYYGYTF
TRBJ2-5 TRBD1 NA TRBV10-3 TGTGCCACCGGGACAGGTCAAGAGACCCAGTACTTC CATGTGQETQYF
TRBJ2-7 NA NA TRBV27 TGTGCCAGCAGTCCCCGAGGGACGGCCCGCCGGATCTACGAGCAGTACTTC CASSPRGTARRIYEQYF
TRBJ1-1 NA NA TRBV7-3 TGTGCCAGTGCCGCCGGGGGGCACACTGAAGCTTTCTTT CASAAGGHTEAFF
TRBJ1-1 NA NA TRBV7-9 TGTGCCAGCAGCTTACGACAGCTGAACACTGAAGCTTTCTTT CASSLRQLNTEAFF
TRBJ1-1 TRBD1 once TRBV27 TGTGCCAGCAGCTCTATTTTAACCCCGGGACAGAAGCCCATGAACACTGAAGCTTTCTTT CASSSILTPGQKPMNTEAFF
TRBJ2-3 NA NA TRBV7-6 TGTGCCAGCAGCTTAGGCGGCGGAGCAGATACGCAGTATTTT CASSLGGGADTQYF